Listed below are T cell receptor beta chains from one sample, sequenced in a study of blood T cell repertoires in COVID-19. TCRdb keeps only in-frame clones here, not all; method: immunoSEQ multiplex PCR. The sample records about 210,000 clones, around 90% being singletons. Sequencing was done on a sample of peripheral blood. These TCRs come from a man aged 30-40 years with acute or convalescent COVID-19. Both conserved end residues are part of each CDR3. Each record gives: clone size, CDR3 length, D gene, V gene, J gene, CDR3 DNA, CDR3 protein. D genes are given only for firm matches. Part of the rows lack a size; the others show once, few, many or a class for expanded clones.

once	18	TRBD2	TRBV4-1	TRBJ2-7	TGCGCCAGCAGCCAAGTTTTGGGAGGGCAGCCAAGCTCCTACAAGCAGTACTTC	CASSQVLGGQPSSYKQYF
.	17	TRBD2	TRBV4-1	TRBJ2-1	TGCGCCAGCAGCCAACAACCCGGGACTAGCCAATACAATGAGCAGTTCTTC	CASSQQPGTSQYNEQFF
.	20	TRBD2	TRBV13	TRBJ2-3	TGTGCCAGCACCGCCATCCAGGGACTAGCTCCTAGGGCGGGCACAGATACGCAGTATTTT	CASTAIQGLAPRAGTDTQYF
.	14	.	TRBV6-5	TRBJ1-3	TGTGCCAGCAGTTACTCAGACAGGCAGGGGAGAGTATATTTT	CASSYSDRQGRVYF
.	16	TRBD1	TRBV28	TRBJ1-1	TGTGCCAGCAGCCACCAACAGGGGGCAGGGAACACTGAAGCTTTCTTT	CASSHQQGAGNTEAFF
.	13	.	TRBV9	TRBJ2-7	TGTGCCAGCAGCGCGACAGATACCTACGAGCAGTACTTC	CASSATDTYEQYF
.	15	.	TRBV3-1/TRBV3-2	TRBJ1-1	TGTGCCAGCCGGCCAAGGGGGAGCATGAACACTGAAGCTTTCTTT	CASRPRGSMNTEAFF
.	15	.	TRBV28	TRBJ2-3	TGTGCCAGCAGTTTTATGGGGTTCAGAGGGGATACGCAGTATTTT	CASSFMGFRGDTQYF
.	16	TRBD1	TRBV5-5	TRBJ1-1	TGTGCCAGCACTAAGGACAGGGGAGGTATGAACACTGAAGCTTTCTTT	CASTKDRGGMNTEAFF
.	14	.	TRBV19	TRBJ1-5	TGTGCCAGTAGGGGCAGGGGCGGCAATCAGCCCCAGCATTTT	CASRGRGGNQPQHF
.	13	.	TRBV27	TRBJ1-1	TGTGCCAGCAGCACCGACAGAAACACTGAAGCTTTCTTT	CASSTDRNTEAFF
.	15	TRBD1	TRBV11-3	TRBJ2-7	TGTGCCAGCAGCTTAACTGGACAGGGGTCGGCCGAGCAGTACTTC	CASSLTGQGSAEQYF
.	15	.	TRBV5-1	TRBJ2-7	TGCGCCAGCAGCTTGGCAGGGTCCCTGACCTACGAGCAGTACTTC	CASSLAGSLTYEQYF
once	16	.	TRBV12-5	TRBJ1-5	TGTGCTAGTTGGTCCGGGGAAATTGTTGGTAATCAGCCCCAGCATTTT	CASWSGEIVGNQPQHF
once	17	.	TRBV6-2/TRBV6-3	TRBJ2-2	TGTGCCAGCAGTAAAACACAGGGCGCCTCAAACACCGGGGAGCTGTTTTTT	CASSKTQGASNTGELFF
.	12	.	TRBV4-2	TRBJ2-1	TGTGCCAGCAGCCGTAACAGGGATGAGCAGTTCTTC	CASSRNRDEQFF
once	15	.	TRBV28	TRBJ2-5	TGTGCCAGCAGTTCACTACAGGCGTACCAAGAGACCCAGTACTTC	CASSSLQAYQETQYF
.	13	TRBD1	TRBV2	TRBJ1-2	TGTGCCAGCAGGATAGGGACAGCCTATGGCTACACCTTC	CASRIGTAYGYTF
.	15	.	TRBV6-5	TRBJ1-4	TGTGCCAGCGCCCAGAGAGCTCAGGGAGGTGAAAAACTGTTTTTT	CASAQRAQGGEKLFF
.	15	TRBD2	TRBV11-3	TRBJ2-3	TGTGCCAGCAGCTTGGAGCGGGGGGGACCAGATACGCAGTATTTT	CASSLERGGPDTQYF
.	15	.	TRBV9	TRBJ1-4	TGTGCCAGCAGCTTGTCAGGCACAACTAATGAAAAACTGTTTTTT	CASSLSGTTNEKLFF
once	18	TRBD2	TRBV29-1	TRBJ2-3	TGCAGCGTCCGGTTGACTAGCGGGAGGGCGGGGGTTTGGGATACGCAGTATTTT	CSVRLTSGRAGVWDTQYF
.	15	TRBD2	TRBV10-1	TRBJ2-3	TGCGCCAGCAGTAGCGGGGGGGCCGGAGCAGATACGCAGTATTTT	CASSSGGAGADTQYF
.	14	TRBD1	TRBV9	TRBJ2-7	TGTGCCAGCAGCGTAGGGGACAGAAAATACGAGCAGTACTTC	CASSVGDRKYEQYF
.	17	.	TRBV6-1	TRBJ2-3	TGTGCCAGCAGTGATGTGTGGAGGAGGACAGCCGGACTTACGCAGTATTTT	CASSDVWRRTAGLTQYF
.	19	TRBD1	TRBV27	TRBJ2-2	TGTGCCAGCAGTTTAACTCCCCCAGGGGGCGGAAGGTATACCAGGGAGCTGTTTTTT	CASSLTPPGGGRYTRELFF
.	15	.	TRBV4-1	TRBJ1-6	TGCGCCAGCAGCCAAGGGTGGACAGATAATTCACCCCTCCACTTT	CASSQGWTDNSPLHF
.	15	.	TRBV5-1	TRBJ2-7	TGCGCCAGCAGCTGGATAGGTGGGGCATCCTACGAGCAGTACTTC	CASSWIGGASYEQYF
.	14	.	TRBV11-2	TRBJ1-5	TGTGCCAGCAGTTTAGCGTCCGGGGGGCAGCCCCAGCATTTT	CASSLASGGQPQHF
.	12	TRBD1	TRBV19	TRBJ1-5	TGTGCCAGTATCGACAGGGGTCAGCCCCAGCATTTT	CASIDRGQPQHF
.	16	TRBD1	TRBV19	TRBJ1-5	TGTGCCAGTAGTAGACGACAGGGAAGGTCGAATCAGCCCCAGCATTTT	CASSRRQGRSNQPQHF
many	14	TRBD1	TRBV11-2	TRBJ2-7	TGTGCCAGCAGCTTGGGACAGGGGGCCGGTGAGCAGTACTTC	CASSLGQGAGEQYF
.	14	.	TRBV6-1	TRBJ2-5	TGTGCCAGCAGTGAACAACAGGGCTGGGGGACCCAGTACTTC	CASSEQQGWGTQYF
once	16	TRBD1	TRBV6-1	TRBJ1-2	TGTGCCAGCAGTGAAGCTCCGGACAGGGCTAACTATGGCTACACCTTC	CASSEAPDRANYGYTF
.	12	.	TRBV30	TRBJ2-7	TGTGCCTGGAAGACAGTCGGCTACGAGCAGTACTTC	CAWKTVGYEQYF
.	13	.	TRBV19	TRBJ1-2	TGTGCCAGTAGTACGGCCAGCGCGATAGACTACACCTTC	CASSTASAIDYTF
.	14	.	TRBV30	TRBJ2-7	TGTGCCTGGAGTGTACACCTTACAACTACGGAGCAGTACTTC	CAWSVHLTTTEQYF
.	14	.	TRBV7-2	TRBJ2-4	TGTGCCAGCAGCTCGGGACTAGCCAAAAACATTCAGTACTTC	CASSSGLAKNIQYF
.	17	.	TRBV5-4	TRBJ2-5	TGTGCCAGCAGCTTGCCGCGTACGAGCCGCGTCGAAGAGACCCAGTACTTC	CASSLPRTSRVEETQYF
.	14	.	TRBV28	TRBJ2-3	TGTGCCAGCAGAGGGGCGGCTAGCACAGATACGCAGTATTTT	CASRGAASTDTQYF
.	13	TRBD1	TRBV27	TRBJ2-5	TGTGCCAGCAGAACGGACAGGGAAGAGACCCAGTACTTC	CASRTDREETQYF
.	13	TRBD1	TRBV29-1	TRBJ2-1	TGCAGCGTTGTCGGACAGGGTGGTCATGAGCAGTTCTTC	CSVVGQGGHEQFF
.	15	.	TRBV9	TRBJ1-5	TGTGCCAGCAGCGTAGACGGGTCGAGCAATCAGCCCCAGCATTTT	CASSVDGSSNQPQHF
.	15	.	TRBV4-1	TRBJ1-1	TGCGCCAGCAGCCCGTGGGGGCCGGGGAGCACTGAAGCTTTCTTT	CASSPWGPGSTEAFF
.	14	.	TRBV11-2	TRBJ2-7	TGTGCCAGCAGCTCTATTAACCGGGCCTACGAGCAGTACTTC	CASSSINRAYEQYF
.	14	.	TRBV3-1/TRBV3-2	TRBJ2-3	TGTGCCAGCAGCCGAGGGGGGGCGCATGATACGCAGTATTTT	CASSRGGAHDTQYF